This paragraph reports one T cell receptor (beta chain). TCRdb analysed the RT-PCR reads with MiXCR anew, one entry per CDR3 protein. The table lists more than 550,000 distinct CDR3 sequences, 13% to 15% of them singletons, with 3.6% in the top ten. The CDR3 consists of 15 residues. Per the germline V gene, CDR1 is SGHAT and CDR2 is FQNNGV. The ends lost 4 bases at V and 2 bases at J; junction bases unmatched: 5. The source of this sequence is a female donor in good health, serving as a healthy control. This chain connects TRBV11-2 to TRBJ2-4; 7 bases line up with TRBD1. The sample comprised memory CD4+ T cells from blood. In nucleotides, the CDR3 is TGTGCCAGCAGCTATGGGGACAGTCCCAAAAACATTCAGTACTTC. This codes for CASSYGDSPKNIQYF.